Listed below are T cell receptor beta chains from one sample, sequenced in a study of blood T cell repertoires in COVID-19. The table came from immunoSEQ multiplex PCR; TCRdb's copy has only in-frame clones and leaves some out. Counted here are fewer than 150,000 clones, 85% to 90% occurring once; the ten biggest clones make up about 0.9%. The source material was peripheral blood. Receptor source: a woman aged 50 to 60 with active or convalescent COVID-19. The CDR3 runs from the conserved cysteine through the conserved F or W. D genes are given only for firm matches. Size tells how often a clone was seen (once, few, many) or the class of an expanded clone, and some rows leave it out.

clone size: .; J gene: TRBJ2-3; V gene: TRBV2; D gene: .; CDR3 DNA: TGTGCCAGCAGTGAAGGCAACAGGAACACAGATACGCAGTATTTT; CDR3 protein: CASSEGNRNTDTQYF
clone size: .; J gene: TRBJ2-1; V gene: TRBV18; D gene: .; CDR3 DNA: TGTGCCAGCTCACCACTTAGTAACACGGGAGAGCTAAACAATGAGCAGTTCTTC; CDR3 protein: CASSPLSNTGELNNEQFF
clone size: .; J gene: TRBJ2-3; V gene: TRBV9; D gene: .; CDR3 DNA: TGTGCCAGCAGCGTCTCAACAGGGACGGCAGATACGCAGTATTTT; CDR3 protein: CASSVSTGTADTQYF
clone size: few; J gene: TRBJ2-7; V gene: TRBV6-6; D gene: TRBD2; CDR3 DNA: TGTGCCAGCCGTATAGGGGGACTAGCCTACGAGCAGTACTTC; CDR3 protein: CASRIGGLAYEQYF
clone size: .; J gene: TRBJ1-1; V gene: TRBV7-8; D gene: .; CDR3 DNA: TGTGCCAGCAGCCGCCGGGGCACTGAAGCTTTCTTT; CDR3 protein: CASSRRGTEAFF
clone size: .; J gene: TRBJ2-7; V gene: TRBV12-2; D gene: .; CDR3 DNA: TGTGCAAGTCGCTTAGTAAGGCTAGCGGGCCCTAGCTCCTACGAGCAGTACTTC; CDR3 protein: CASRLVRLAGPSSYEQYF
clone size: .; J gene: TRBJ1-1; V gene: TRBV7-8; D gene: TRBD1; CDR3 DNA: TGTGCCAGCAGCTTTACAGGGGGCAGGAACACTGAAGCTTTCTTT; CDR3 protein: CASSFTGGRNTEAFF
clone size: .; J gene: TRBJ1-1; V gene: TRBV6-5; D gene: .; CDR3 DNA: TGTGCCAGCAGGGGGACAATCCGGGGCACTGAAGCTTTCTTT; CDR3 protein: CASRGTIRGTEAFF
clone size: .; J gene: TRBJ2-7; V gene: TRBV5-4; D gene: TRBD2; CDR3 DNA: TGTGCCAGCAGCTTCGATAGCGGGAGCTTGGACGAGCAGTACTTC; CDR3 protein: CASSFDSGSLDEQYF
clone size: .; J gene: TRBJ2-1; V gene: TRBV2; D gene: .; CDR3 DNA: TGTGCCAGCAGTGAAAGCCGCCAGCGGGAGCAGTTCTTC; CDR3 protein: CASSESRQREQFF
clone size: .; J gene: TRBJ2-7; V gene: TRBV9; D gene: TRBD2; CDR3 DNA: TGTGCCAGCAGCGTAGGGTTTAGCGGGAGCGAGCAGTACTTC; CDR3 protein: CASSVGFSGSEQYF
clone size: .; J gene: TRBJ2-7; V gene: TRBV19; D gene: TRBD2; CDR3 DNA: TGTGCCAGTAGTTACGGACTAGTCTACGAGCAGTACTTC; CDR3 protein: CASSYGLVYEQYF
clone size: once; J gene: TRBJ2-7; V gene: TRBV10-1; D gene: .; CDR3 DNA: TGCGCCAGCAGTGAGTCGATGGGAGCCTCCTACGAGCAGTACTTC; CDR3 protein: CASSESMGASYEQYF
clone size: .; J gene: TRBJ2-2; V gene: TRBV27; D gene: TRBD2; CDR3 DNA: TGTGCCAGCAGCCCAAGGGGACTAGCGGGAGGGCCTGCCGGGGAGCTGTTTTTT; CDR3 protein: CASSPRGLAGGPAGELFF
clone size: .; J gene: TRBJ2-3; V gene: TRBV28; D gene: TRBD2; CDR3 DNA: TGTGCCAGCAGTTTACGGGCTAGCGGGAGATATACGCAGTATTTT; CDR3 protein: CASSLRASGRYTQYF
clone size: .; J gene: TRBJ2-1; V gene: TRBV5-1; D gene: TRBD2; CDR3 DNA: TGCGCCAGCAGCCCCCGGACTAGCGGGGGGCCCCTGGATTACAATGAGCAGTTCTTC; CDR3 protein: CASSPRTSGGPLDYNEQFF
clone size: .; J gene: TRBJ1-5; V gene: TRBV7-2; D gene: .; CDR3 DNA: TGTGCCAGCAGCTTGCAGGGTCGTACACTTAATCAGCCCCAGCATTTT; CDR3 protein: CASSLQGRTLNQPQHF
clone size: few; J gene: TRBJ2-2; V gene: TRBV5-4; D gene: TRBD2; CDR3 DNA: TGTGCCAGCAGTACGGGAGGTCGGACCGGGGAGCTGTTTTTT; CDR3 protein: CASSTGGRTGELFF
clone size: .; J gene: TRBJ1-5; V gene: TRBV29-1; D gene: TRBD1; CDR3 DNA: TGCAGCGTTCGGTCCGGGACAGGGGGCAATCAGCCCCAGCATTTT; CDR3 protein: CSVRSGTGGNQPQHF
clone size: few; J gene: TRBJ2-7; V gene: TRBV4-1; D gene: TRBD2; CDR3 DNA: TGCGCCAGCAGCCAGGGCTTCTCTAGCGGGAGGGGATACGAGCAGTACTTC; CDR3 protein: CASSQGFSSGRGYEQYF
clone size: .; J gene: TRBJ1-4; V gene: TRBV5-6; D gene: .; CDR3 DNA: TGTGCCAGCAGCTTATTGATCAGGGATAGCGAAAAACTGTTTTTT; CDR3 protein: CASSLLIRDSEKLFF
clone size: .; J gene: TRBJ2-1; V gene: TRBV7-2; D gene: TRBD1; CDR3 DNA: TGTGCCAGCAAGACAGGGGCTACTAGAGGTGAGCAGTTCTTC; CDR3 protein: CASKTGATRGEQFF
clone size: .; J gene: TRBJ2-4; V gene: TRBV19; D gene: .; CDR3 DNA: TGTGCCAGTAGTATTTTGTCAGGTCAAAGTCGAAACATTCAGTACTTC; CDR3 protein: CASSILSGQSRNIQYF
clone size: .; J gene: TRBJ2-1; V gene: TRBV5-6; D gene: TRBD2; CDR3 DNA: TGTGCCAGCAGCGCCGGACTAGCGGGAGAAGTTAACAATGAGCAGTTCTTC; CDR3 protein: CASSAGLAGEVNNEQFF
clone size: .; J gene: TRBJ2-1; V gene: TRBV28; D gene: TRBD2; CDR3 DNA: TGTGCCAGCAATAGCGGGAGGGCTTATGAGCAGTTCTTC; CDR3 protein: CASNSGRAYEQFF
clone size: .; J gene: TRBJ1-4; V gene: TRBV28; D gene: TRBD1; CDR3 DNA: TGTGCCAGCAGCCACGACAGGGGCCGGCTAAATGAAAAACTGTTTTTT; CDR3 protein: CASSHDRGRLNEKLFF
clone size: once; J gene: TRBJ2-2; V gene: TRBV4-3; D gene: .; CDR3 DNA: TGCGCCAGCAGCCAAGTTTTCACCCAGGGCACCGGGGAGCTGTTTTTT; CDR3 protein: CASSQVFTQGTGELFF
clone size: .; J gene: TRBJ1-5; V gene: TRBV24-1; D gene: .; CDR3 DNA: TGTGCCACCGCAGGCGGGCGGGATCAGCCCCAGCATTTT; CDR3 protein: CATAGGRDQPQHF
clone size: .; J gene: TRBJ2-5; V gene: TRBV7-2; D gene: .; CDR3 DNA: TGTGCCAGCAGCTTTAGAGGTTGGGAGACCCAGTACTTC; CDR3 protein: CASSFRGWETQYF
clone size: .; J gene: TRBJ2-3; V gene: TRBV5-1; D gene: TRBD2; CDR3 DNA: TGCGCCAGCAGCTGGGGGACTAGCGGGAGGGCCCCAGATACGCAGTATTTT; CDR3 protein: CASSWGTSGRAPDTQYF
clone size: .; J gene: TRBJ2-2; V gene: TRBV24-1; D gene: TRBD1; CDR3 DNA: TGTGCCACCAGTGATCAAACAGGGGGCGCCCACACCGGGGAGCTGTTTTTT; CDR3 protein: CATSDQTGGAHTGELFF
clone size: .; J gene: TRBJ1-4; V gene: TRBV12-3/TRBV12-4; D gene: .; CDR3 DNA: TGTGCCAGCGGGAACAGGGATGAAAAACTGTTTTTT; CDR3 protein: CASGNRDEKLFF
clone size: .; J gene: TRBJ1-6; V gene: TRBV6-6; D gene: .; CDR3 DNA: TGTGCCAGCGGGTGGGGGGATTCACCCCTCCACTTT; CDR3 protein: CASGWGDSPLHF
clone size: .; J gene: TRBJ2-3; V gene: TRBV12-3/TRBV12-4; D gene: .; CDR3 DNA: TGTGCCAGCAGTTTTAATTACCTTACTCCTCAGTATTTT; CDR3 protein: CASSFNYLTPQYF
clone size: .; J gene: TRBJ2-1; V gene: TRBV3-1/TRBV3-2; D gene: TRBD2; CDR3 DNA: TGTGCCAGCAGCCAATCCGGACTAGCGCTATCCTACAATGAGCAGTTCTTC; CDR3 protein: CASSQSGLALSYNEQFF
clone size: .; J gene: TRBJ1-4; V gene: TRBV29-1; D gene: .; CDR3 DNA: TGCAGCGCGGTACAGGGAGTGGCTGAAAAACTGTTTTTT; CDR3 protein: CSAVQGVAEKLFF
clone size: .; J gene: TRBJ1-2; V gene: TRBV3-1/TRBV3-2; D gene: .; CDR3 DNA: TGTGCCAGCAGCCAAGATTCCGTGCCAGGGAGGGGCTACACCTTC; CDR3 protein: CASSQDSVPGRGYTF